This T cell receptor (beta chain) was recorded in a study of CD8 T cells in Susac syndrome. The CDR3 length is 14 residues. Looked up from germline, CDR1 is DFQATT and CDR2 is SNEGSKA (reference sequence). The germline V and J ends were trimmed by 5 bases and 7 bases, with 17 bases remaining between them. Sequencing of TCR beta, carried out with a high-throughput approach, was applied to CD8+ and CD4+ T cells from the blood. After extraction with the RNeasy kit, roughly 0.5 to 1 ug of the RNA was reverse transcribed using random hexamers. TCRdb reprocessed the immunoSEQ multiplex PCR reads via MiXCR and lists one record per CDR3 protein. The data hold over 200,000 distinct CDR3 sequences, with about 95% observed a single time.

This clonotype was obtained from a human donor with multiple sclerosis. This chain connects TRBV20-1 to TRBJ1-4; maybe TRBD1 (6 bases). The sample consisted of CD4+ T cells from PBMCs. The CDR3 DNA is TGCAGTGCTTTTTCCCGGACAGTACCTGAAAAACTGTTTTTT. Protein sequence: CSAFSRTVPEKLFF.